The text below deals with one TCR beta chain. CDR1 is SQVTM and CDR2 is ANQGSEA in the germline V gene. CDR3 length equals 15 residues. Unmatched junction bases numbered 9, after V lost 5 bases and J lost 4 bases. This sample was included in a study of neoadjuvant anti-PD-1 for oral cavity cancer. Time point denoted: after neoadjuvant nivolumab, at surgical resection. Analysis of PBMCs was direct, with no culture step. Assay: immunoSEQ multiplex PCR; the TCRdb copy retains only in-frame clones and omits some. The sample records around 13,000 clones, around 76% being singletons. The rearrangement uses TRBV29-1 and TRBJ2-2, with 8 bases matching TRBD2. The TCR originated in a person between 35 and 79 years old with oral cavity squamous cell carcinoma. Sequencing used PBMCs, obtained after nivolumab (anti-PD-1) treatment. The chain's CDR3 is CSVKPGGALTGELFF. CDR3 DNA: TGCAGCGTTAAACCGGGGGGGGCTCTCACCGGGGAGCTGTTTTTT.